One sample yielded the 30 T cell receptor beta chains listed below, sequenced in a study of patients and donors after allogeneic stem cell transplantation. TCRdb reprocessed the RT-PCR reads with MiXCR, giving one entry per CDR3 protein. The sample shows about 150,000 distinct CDR3 sequences, about 40% of them seen only once. Source material: blood, either unsorted or a sorted T cell fraction (not recorded which). These receptors were taken from a human donor who was either an allogeneic HSCT recipient or a stem cell or donor lymphocyte infusion donor (not recorded which). It is not recorded whose cells these are; they may come from a transplant donor.

A few counts support this clonotype. The J gene is TRBJ1-5, the V gene TRBV12-3 or TRBV12-4; D remains ambiguous. The V end lost 5 bases, the J end lost 3 bases, and 14 bases lay between the germline ends. The CDR3 is made up of 15 amino acids. CDR3 sequence (DNA): TGTGCCAGCAGTAAGGACGGGGTGAACAATCAGCCCCAGCATTTT. This gives the protein CASSKDGVNNQPQHF.

This clonotype showed up just a few times. This sequence joins TRBV28 and TRBJ1-2; D gene ambiguous. CDR1 is MDHEN and CDR2 is SYDVKM in the germline V gene. This CDR3 region has 15 residues. V lost 7 bases and J lost 2, with 17 bases in between. The CDR3 nucleotides are TGTGCCAGCATCCGAACCCCAGCACAGAACTATGGCTACACCTTC. Its translation is CASIRTPAQNYGYTF.

There are a few counts of this clonotype. V is TRBV20-1 and J is TRBJ1-2; weak D call: TRBD1 (6 bases). CDR1 is DFQATT and CDR2 is SNEGSKA in the germline V gene (reference sequence). CDR3 length: 13 amino acids. The ends were cut back, 6 bases at V and 2 bases at J, with 13 bases in the middle. The CDR3, as DNA: TGCAGTGCCGGCGGACAGCAAAACTATGGCTACACCTTC. This sequence encodes CSAGGQQNYGYTF.

This clonotype was observed a handful of times. The chain carries TRBV12-3 or TRBV12-4 and TRBJ1-1; D uncertain. The CDR3 spans 14 residues. Trimming removed 5 bases from V and 8 bases from J, with 18 bases in between. CDR3 DNA sequence: TGTGCCAGCAGTGATACAGAGCCGCTTAAAGAAGCTTTCTTT. As protein: CASSDTEPLKEAFF.

The V and J genes are TRBV6-5 and TRBJ2-5, with 9 bases aligning to TRBD1. V lost 5 bases and J lost 5; bases outside the gene matches: 18. The length of the CDR3 is 18 residues. Germline CDR1 is MNHEY and CDR2 is SVGAGI. The CDR3 DNA sequence: TGTGCCAGCAGTAACCGAGACAGGGGGGGAGTACTCTGGGAGACCCAGTACTTC. Translation gives CASSNRDRGGVLWETQYF.

V usage is TRBV14 and J usage is TRBJ1-5; possibly TRBD1 for D (5 bases). Between the trimmed V and J ends, which lost 0 bases and 3 bases, there was a span of 12 bases. The germline CDR1 and CDR2 sequences are SGHDN and FVKESK. The CDR3 totals 16 residues. CDR3 in amino acids: CASSQDSVGTNQPQHF. In DNA, the CDR3 is TGTGCCAGCAGCCAAGATTCGGTAGGGACCAATCAGCCCCAGCATTTT.

The V and J genes are TRBV10-3 and TRBJ2-7; D possibly corresponds to TRBD1 (5 bases). The V and J ends lost 0 bases and 0 bases respectively, with 9 bases between them. CDR1 is ENHRY, CDR2 SYGVKD, per germline. The CDR3 extends over 15 amino acids. The CDR3 DNA is TGTGCCATCAGTGAGTCGGAGACAGACTCCTACGAGCAGTACGTC. Its translation is CAISESETDSYEQYV.

The chain is built from TRBV9 and TRBJ2-3; D unclear. V was clipped by 7 bases and J by 4 bases, with 16 bases between them. The CDR3 covers 14 residues. CDR1 and CDR2 from the germline V gene are SGDLS and YYNGEE. The CDR3 DNA reads as TGTGCCAGCTCCTTATCCATACCTTCAGATACGCAGTATTTT. This translates into CASSLSIPSDTQYF. The complete variable domain, with remaining parts taken from reference TRBV9 and TRBJ2-3, reads DSGVTQTPKHLITATGQRVTLRCSPRSGDLSVYWYQQSLDQGLQFLIQYYNGEERAKGNILERFSAQQFPDLHSELNLSSLELGDSALYFCASSLSIPSDTQYFGPGTRLTVL.

The CDR3 region is CASSLFGTGGGYTF. CDR3 coding DNA: TGTGCCAGCAGCTTATTCGGGACAGGGGGTGGCTACACCTTC. The V call is TRBV7-2, the J call TRBJ1-2; TRBD1 matches at 11 bases. V lost 2 bases, J lost 7 bases, and 3 bases stayed unmatched. This CDR3 comprises 14 residues. The germline gives CDR1 SGHTA, CDR2 FQGNSA.

This clonotype was seen just once. This rearrangement joins TRBV4-1 to TRBJ2-7; D unresolved. Germline V gives CDR1 MGHRA, CDR2 YSYEKL. Trimming took 7 bases from V and 1 from J, leaving 17 bases between them. This CDR3 spans 15 amino acids. CDR3 loop: CASTPFRGGSYEQYF. For the CDR3, the DNA is TGCGCCAGCACCCCCTTCCGCGGCGGTTCCTACGAGCAGTACTTC.

The chain joins TRBV7-2 to TRBJ1-5, with no clear D. Germline CDR1 and CDR2: SGHTA and FQGNSA. CDR3 length: 14 residues. The V and J ends lost 1 base and 6 bases respectively, with 10 bases between them. The CDR3 DNA is TGTACCAGCAGCTTAGAAGGAGGGTTTCAGCCCCAGCATTTT. Its translation is CTSSLEGGFQPQHF. Full variable domain (missing parts from reference TRBV7-2 and TRBJ1-5): GAGVSQSPSNKVTEKGKDVELRCDPISGHTALYWYRQSLGQGLEFLIYFQGNSAPDKSGLPSDRFSAERTGGSVSTLTIQRTQQEDSAVYLCTSSLEGGFQPQHFGDGTRLSIL.

This clonotype was seen only a few times. The J gene is TRBJ1-2, the V gene TRBV12-3 or TRBV12-4; D gene ambiguous. The CDR3 contains 15 residues. V gave up 6 bases and J gave up 3 bases, with 17 bases separating them. CDR3 amino acids: CASRAIGSSHYGYTF. In nucleotides, the CDR3 is TGTGCCAGCAGAGCCATCGGCAGCTCTCACTATGGCTACACCTTC.

This clonotype came up a few times. The V and J genes are TRBV20-1 and TRBJ2-3; D call uncertain. The CDR3 has 12 residues. Germline-derived CDR1 and CDR2 are DFQATT and SNEGSKA (reference sequence). Trimming stripped 3 bases from V and 9 bases from J, with 13 bases between. CDR3 nucleotide sequence: TGCAGTGCTAGGTGGATGGCATTAACGCAGTATTTT. It yields the protein CSARWMALTQYF.

The gene calls are TRBV12-3 or TRBV12-4 and TRBJ1-4; 9 nucleotides align to TRBD1. The CDR3 consists of 15 residues. The J segment lost 6 bases and the V segment lost 3 bases, leaving 5 bases of the junction unmatched. The CDR3 here is CASSFGDRVYEKLFF. Written as DNA, the CDR3 is TGTGCCAGCAGTTTTGGGGACAGGGTTTATGAAAAACTGTTTTTT.

The chain couples TRBV7-3 to TRBJ2-1, with TRBD2 identical over 9 bases. V lost 0 bases, J lost 5 bases, and 2 bases stayed unmatched. CDR3 size: 15 residues. Germline CDR1 is SGHTA and CDR2 is FQGTGA. For the CDR3, the DNA is TGTGCCAGCAGCTTAACGGGACTAGCACACAATGAGCAGTTCTTC. Residues: CASSLTGLAHNEQFF.

This chain links TRBV12-3 or TRBV12-4 with TRBJ1-1; the D is unclear. V was clipped by 1 base and J by 1 base, with 10 bases between them. This CDR3 comprises 15 residues. The CDR3 DNA follows: TGTGCCAGCAGTTTAGTTGGCGGACCGAACACTGAAGCTTTCTTT. Protein sequence: CASSLVGGPNTEAFF.

The chain joins TRBV10-3 to TRBJ2-3, with TRBD2 identical over 9 bases. The CDR3 is 16 residues long. The ends lost 2 bases at V and 2 bases at J; junction bases unmatched: 5. In germline, CDR1 is ENHRY, CDR2 SYGVKD. In nucleotides, the CDR3 is TGTGCCATCAGTGAGACCTTAGCGGGGGACACAGATACGCAGTATTTT. This codes for CAISETLAGDTDTQYF.

This clonotype was picked up a small number of times. The chain couples TRBV6-5 to TRBJ1-6; D gene unclear. The V gene's germline CDR1 is MNHEY and CDR2 SVGAGI. This CDR3 comprises 14 residues. Between the trimmed V and J ends, which lost 8 bases and 9 bases, there was a span of 17 bases. CDR3 sequence reads: CASSTGLISSPLHF. In DNA, the CDR3 is TGTGCCAGCTCTACCGGGTTAATAAGTTCACCCCTCCACTTT.

On this clonotype itself: The junction and the germline gene differ at one end; a read error may be behind it. This rearrangement joins TRBV7-2 to TRBJ2-5; D might be TRBD2 (6 bases). Germline V gene sequence: CDR1 SGHTA, CDR2 FQGNSA. The CDR3 runs to 14 residues. CDR3 sequence reads: CAISLDLATETQYF. CDR3 DNA sequence: TGTGCCATCAGCTTAGACCTAGCGACCGAGACCCAGTACTTC.

This clonotype has a handful of counts. The chain is built from TRBV20-1 and TRBJ1-5; TRBD1 matches 8 bases. The germline gives CDR1 DFQATT, CDR2 SNEGSKA (reference sequence). CDR3 size: 12 residues. J lost 6 bases, V lost 6 bases, and 4 bases had no gene match. Written as DNA, the CDR3 is TGCAGTGCCGAACAGGGGGGTCAGCCCCAGCATTTT. Translation: CSAEQGGQPQHF.

J is TRBJ1-4 and V is TRBV6-5; D is possibly TRBD1 (6 bases). Trimming shortened V by 8 bases and J by 5 bases, and 15 bases separated the two germline ends. Looked up from germline, CDR1 is MNHEY and CDR2 is SVGAGI. This CDR3 is built from 14 residues. In nucleotides, the CDR3 is TGTGCCAGCCGAGAGCAGGGGAAAAATGAAAAACTGTTTTTT. It codes for CASREQGKNEKLFF.

V gene TRBV5-5 combines with J gene TRBJ1-1; the D gene is possibly TRBD1 (5 bases). The CDR3 loop spans 14 amino acids. V lost 3 bases to trimming and J lost 1 base, with 10 bases between them. Germline V gene sequence: CDR1 SGHKS, CDR2 YYEKEE (reference sequence). Written as DNA, the CDR3 is TGTGCCAGCAGCTCCAAGGGACCGAACACTGAAGCTTTCTTT. Translated: CASSSKGPNTEAFF.

The chain uses TRBV28 and TRBJ2-5, with D hard to call. Germline CDR1 is MDHEN and CDR2 is SYDVKM. The CDR3 runs to 14 residues. V was shortened by 2 bases and J by 3 bases, with 10 bases between the two germline ends. Written as DNA, the CDR3 is TGTGCCAGCAGTTTAAGGCAGCCAAAAGAGACCCAGTACTTC. Its protein product is CASSLRQPKETQYF.

The sample holds a few counts of this clonotype. The chain uses TRBV9 and TRBJ2-3; TRBD2 agrees at 12 bases. Trimming at V came to 5 bases and at J to 4 bases, leaving 5 bases not matched to a gene. The CDR3 sequence is 15 residues long. Germline CDR1 is SGDLS and CDR2 is YYNGEE. The CDR3 protein is CASRATSGGPDTQYF. CDR3 bases: TGTGCCAGCAGAGCGACTAGCGGGGGACCAGATACGCAGTATTTT.

The DNA for the CDR3 is TGTGCCAGCAGTTTCGGGCTAGCGGGGGGGTACAATGAGCAGTTCTTC. Translating it yields CASSFGLAGGYNEQFF. The chain has TRBV12-3 or TRBV12-4 and TRBJ2-1; 12 bases line up with TRBD2. The V segment lost 3 bases and the J segment 4 bases; nucleotides outside the gene matches: 4. This CDR3 has 16 amino acids.

This clonotype was seen more than once but under ten times. The V and J genes are TRBV7-2 and TRBJ1-5; possibly TRBD1 for D (5 bases). The V gene's germline CDR1 is SGHTA and CDR2 FQGNSA. V was cut by 3 bases and J by 3 bases, with 12 bases left in between. The CDR3 sequence is 15 residues long. DNA of the CDR3: TGTGCCAGCAGCTTGATGGGGGGTCCCAATCAGCCCCAGCATTTT. Its protein is CASSLMGGPNQPQHF.

V and J are TRBV6-5 and TRBJ1-2; TRBD1 matches at 9 bases. The CDR3 is 13 residues long. The ends lost 6 bases at V and 4 bases at J; junction bases unmatched: 3. CDR1 and CDR2 from the germline V gene are MNHEY and SVGAGI. The CDR3, as DNA: TGTGCCAGCAGGTTGGGACAGGGCTATGGCTACACCTTC. This encodes CASRLGQGYGYTF.

Regarding this clonotype: At one end the junction does not follow the germline gene, possibly because of a read error. J is TRBJ2-3 and V is TRBV14, with a weak D call TRBD1 (6 bases). Germline V gene data show CDR1 as SGHDN and CDR2 as FVKESK. This CDR3 has 13 amino acids. The CDR3 protein is CASSQNRDTQEDF. The CDR3 bases are TGTGCCAGCAGCCAGAACCGGGACACCCAAGAGGATTTT.

The rearrangement links TRBV9 to TRBJ2-3; the match to TRBD2 covers 7 bases. CDR1 SGDLS and CDR2 YYNGEE come from the germline V gene. V shed 3 bases and J 0 bases; nucleotides not matched to a gene: 7. This CDR3 spans 16 amino acids. The CDR3 bases are TGTGCCAGCAGCGGATATAGCGGGTCTAGCACAGATACGCAGTATTTT. It codes for CASSGYSGSSTDTQYF.

V is TRBV5-1 and J is TRBJ2-1; 9 nucleotides align to TRBD2. This CDR3 contains 17 residues. Per germline, CDR1 SGHRS and CDR2 YFSETQ. J was trimmed by 4 bases and V by 4 bases; bases with no gene match: 12. CDR3: CASSVSPGLASYNEQFF. The CDR3 region has the DNA TGCGCCAGCAGCGTATCCCCGGGACTAGCTTCGTACAATGAGCAGTTCTTC.